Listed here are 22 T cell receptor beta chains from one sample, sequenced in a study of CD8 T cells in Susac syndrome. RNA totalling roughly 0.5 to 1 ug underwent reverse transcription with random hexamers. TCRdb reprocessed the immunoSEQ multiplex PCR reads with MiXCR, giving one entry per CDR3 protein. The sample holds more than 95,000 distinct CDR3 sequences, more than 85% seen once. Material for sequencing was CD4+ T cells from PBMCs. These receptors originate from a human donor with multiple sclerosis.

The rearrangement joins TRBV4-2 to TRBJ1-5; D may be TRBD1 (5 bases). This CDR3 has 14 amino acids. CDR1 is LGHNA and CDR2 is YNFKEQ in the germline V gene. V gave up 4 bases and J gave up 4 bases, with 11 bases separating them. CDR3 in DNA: TGTGCCAGCAGCCGGGAGGGGTCTAATCAGCCCCAGCATTTT. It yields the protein CASSREGSNQPQHF.

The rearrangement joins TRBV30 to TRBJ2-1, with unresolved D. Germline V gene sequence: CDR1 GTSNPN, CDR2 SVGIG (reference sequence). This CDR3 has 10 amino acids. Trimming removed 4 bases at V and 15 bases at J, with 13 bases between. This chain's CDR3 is CAWISGRLFF. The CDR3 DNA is TGTGCCTGGATATCCGGGCGGCTGTTCTTC.

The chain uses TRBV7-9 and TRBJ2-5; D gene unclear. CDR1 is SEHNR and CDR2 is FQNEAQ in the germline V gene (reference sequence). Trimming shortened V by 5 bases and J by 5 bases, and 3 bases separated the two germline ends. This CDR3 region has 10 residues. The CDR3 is CASSVETQYF. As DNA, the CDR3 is TGTGCCAGCAGCGTCGAGACCCAGTACTTC.

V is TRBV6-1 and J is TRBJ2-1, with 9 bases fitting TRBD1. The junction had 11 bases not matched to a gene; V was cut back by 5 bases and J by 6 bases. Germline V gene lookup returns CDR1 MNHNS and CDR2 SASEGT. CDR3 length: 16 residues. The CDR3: CASSPRGQGGTNEQFF. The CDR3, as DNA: TGTGCCAGCAGTCCACGGGGACAGGGTGGGACCAATGAGCAGTTCTTC.

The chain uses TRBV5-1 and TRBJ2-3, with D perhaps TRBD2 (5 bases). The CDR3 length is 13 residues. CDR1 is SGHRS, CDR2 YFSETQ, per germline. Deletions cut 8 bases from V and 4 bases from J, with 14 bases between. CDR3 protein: CASGGTRADTQYF. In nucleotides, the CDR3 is TGCGCCAGTGGAGGCACAAGAGCAGATACGCAGTATTTT.

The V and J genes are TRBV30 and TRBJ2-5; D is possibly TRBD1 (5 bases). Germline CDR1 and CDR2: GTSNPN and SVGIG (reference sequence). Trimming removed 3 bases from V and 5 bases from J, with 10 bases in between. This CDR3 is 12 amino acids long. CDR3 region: CAWRDTPETQYF. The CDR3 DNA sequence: TGTGCCTGGAGGGACACGCCGGAGACCCAGTACTTC.

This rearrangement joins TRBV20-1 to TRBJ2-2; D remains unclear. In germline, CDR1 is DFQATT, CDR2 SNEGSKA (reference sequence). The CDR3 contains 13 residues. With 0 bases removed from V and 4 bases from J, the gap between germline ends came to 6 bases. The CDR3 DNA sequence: TGCAGTGCTAGAGATTTCACCACCGGGGAGCTGTTTTTT. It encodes CSARDFTTGELFF.

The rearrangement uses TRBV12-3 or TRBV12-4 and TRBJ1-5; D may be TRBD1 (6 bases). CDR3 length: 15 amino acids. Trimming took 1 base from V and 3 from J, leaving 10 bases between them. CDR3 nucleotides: TGTGCCAGCAGTTTAGAGGGGGGCCCCAATCAGCCCCAGCATTTT. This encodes CASSLEGGPNQPQHF.

CDR3 sequence: CASRRGWADTDTQYF. The DNA of the CDR3 is TGTGCCAGCAGGAGGGGTTGGGCGGACACAGATACGCAGTATTTT. The V gene is TRBV2, the J gene TRBJ2-3; D could derive from TRBD1 or TRBD2 (5 bases each). Germline CDR1 SNHLY, CDR2 FYNNEI. Between the trimmed V and J ends, which lost 6 bases and 2 bases, there was a span of 15 bases. CDR3 size: 15 residues.

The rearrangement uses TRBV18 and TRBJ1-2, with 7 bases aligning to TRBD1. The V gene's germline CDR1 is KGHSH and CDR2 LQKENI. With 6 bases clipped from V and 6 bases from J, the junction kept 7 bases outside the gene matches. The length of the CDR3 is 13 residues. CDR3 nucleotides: TGTGCCAGCTCCCACAGCAGGGGGAATGGCTACACCTTC. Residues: CASSHSRGNGYTF.

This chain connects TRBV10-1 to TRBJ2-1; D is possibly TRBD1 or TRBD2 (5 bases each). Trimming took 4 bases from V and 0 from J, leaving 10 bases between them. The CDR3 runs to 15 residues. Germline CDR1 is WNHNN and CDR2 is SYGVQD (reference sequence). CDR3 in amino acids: CASSGGPSSYNEQFF. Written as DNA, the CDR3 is TGCGCCAGCAGTGGGGGACCAAGCTCCTACAATGAGCAGTTCTTC.

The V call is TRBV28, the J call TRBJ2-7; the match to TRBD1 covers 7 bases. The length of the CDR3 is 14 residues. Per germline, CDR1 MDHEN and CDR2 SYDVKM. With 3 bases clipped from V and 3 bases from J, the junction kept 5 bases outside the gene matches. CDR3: CASSFTGVGYEQYF. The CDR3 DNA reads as TGTGCCAGCAGTTTTACAGGGGTAGGCTACGAGCAGTACTTC.

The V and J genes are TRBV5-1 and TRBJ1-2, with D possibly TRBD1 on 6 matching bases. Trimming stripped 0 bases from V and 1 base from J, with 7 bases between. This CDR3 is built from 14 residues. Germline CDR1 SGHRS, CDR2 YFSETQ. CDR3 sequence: CASSLGQVNYGYTF. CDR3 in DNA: TGCGCCAGCAGCTTGGGACAGGTTAACTATGGCTACACCTTC. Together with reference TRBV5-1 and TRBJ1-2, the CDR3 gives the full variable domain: KAGVTQTPRYLIKTRGQQVTLSCSPISGHRSVSWYQQTPGQGLQFLFEYFSETQRNKGNFPGRFSGRQFSNSRSEMNVSTLELGDSALYLCASSLGQVNYGYTFGSGTRLTVV.

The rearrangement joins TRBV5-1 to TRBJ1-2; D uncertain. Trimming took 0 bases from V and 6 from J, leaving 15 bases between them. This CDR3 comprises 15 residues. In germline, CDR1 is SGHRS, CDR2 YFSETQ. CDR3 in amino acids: CASSLAGTGVDGYTF. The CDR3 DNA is TGCGCCAGCAGCTTGGCTGGCACTGGAGTGGATGGCTACACCTTC.

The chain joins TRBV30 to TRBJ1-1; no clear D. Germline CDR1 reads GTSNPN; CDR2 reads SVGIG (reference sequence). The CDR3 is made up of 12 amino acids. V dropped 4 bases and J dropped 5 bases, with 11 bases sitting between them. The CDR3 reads CAWIRRNTEAFF. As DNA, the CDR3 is TGTGCCTGGATCCGGCGCAATACTGAAGCTTTCTTT.

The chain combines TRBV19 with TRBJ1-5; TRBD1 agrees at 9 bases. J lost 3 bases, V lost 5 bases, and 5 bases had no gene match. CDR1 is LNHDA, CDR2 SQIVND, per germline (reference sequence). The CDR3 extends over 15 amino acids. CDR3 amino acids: CASSLQGADNQPQHF. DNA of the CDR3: TGTGCCAGTAGTTTACAGGGGGCGGACAATCAGCCCCAGCATTTT.

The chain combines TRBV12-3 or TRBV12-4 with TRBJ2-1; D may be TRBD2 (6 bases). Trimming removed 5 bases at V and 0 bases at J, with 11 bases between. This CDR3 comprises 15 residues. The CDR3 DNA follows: TGTGCCAGCAGTCCCGGGACTGGCTCCTACAATGAGCAGTTCTTC. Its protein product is CASSPGTGSYNEQFF.

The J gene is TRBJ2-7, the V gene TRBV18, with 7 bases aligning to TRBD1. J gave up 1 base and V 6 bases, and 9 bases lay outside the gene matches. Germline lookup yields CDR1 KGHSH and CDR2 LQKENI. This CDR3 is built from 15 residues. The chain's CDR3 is CASSLGTEFSYEQYF. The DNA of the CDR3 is TGTGCCAGCTCCCTCGGGACAGAATTTTCCTACGAGCAGTACTTC.

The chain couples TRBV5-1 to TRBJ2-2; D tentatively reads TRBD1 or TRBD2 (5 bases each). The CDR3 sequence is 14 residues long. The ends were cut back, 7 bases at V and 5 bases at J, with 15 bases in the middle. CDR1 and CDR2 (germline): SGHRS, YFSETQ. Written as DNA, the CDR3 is TGCGCCAGCCGGCCGGCCGAGGGGACCGGGGAGCTGTTTTTT. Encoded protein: CASRPAEGTGELFF.

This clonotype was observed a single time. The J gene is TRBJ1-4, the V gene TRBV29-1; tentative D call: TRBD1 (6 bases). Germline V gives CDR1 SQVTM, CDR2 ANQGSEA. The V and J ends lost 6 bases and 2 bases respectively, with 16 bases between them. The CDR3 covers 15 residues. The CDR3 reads CSVDAGEATNEKLFF. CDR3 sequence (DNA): TGCAGCGTCGATGCAGGGGAGGCCACTAATGAAAAACTGTTTTTT.

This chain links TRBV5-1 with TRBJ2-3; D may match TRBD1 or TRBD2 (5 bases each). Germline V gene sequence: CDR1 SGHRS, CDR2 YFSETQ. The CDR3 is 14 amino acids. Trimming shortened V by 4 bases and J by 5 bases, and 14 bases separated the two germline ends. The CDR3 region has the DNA TGCGCCAGCAGCCCCGGGACGGTGGGAGATACGCAGTATTTT. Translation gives CASSPGTVGDTQYF.

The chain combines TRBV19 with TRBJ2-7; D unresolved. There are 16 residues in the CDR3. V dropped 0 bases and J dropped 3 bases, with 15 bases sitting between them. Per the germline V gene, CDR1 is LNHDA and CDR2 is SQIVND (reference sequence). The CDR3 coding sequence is TGTGCCAGTAGTATAGATCATAAGGGCCTCCGCTACGAGCAGTACTTC. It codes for CASSIDHKGLRYEQYF.